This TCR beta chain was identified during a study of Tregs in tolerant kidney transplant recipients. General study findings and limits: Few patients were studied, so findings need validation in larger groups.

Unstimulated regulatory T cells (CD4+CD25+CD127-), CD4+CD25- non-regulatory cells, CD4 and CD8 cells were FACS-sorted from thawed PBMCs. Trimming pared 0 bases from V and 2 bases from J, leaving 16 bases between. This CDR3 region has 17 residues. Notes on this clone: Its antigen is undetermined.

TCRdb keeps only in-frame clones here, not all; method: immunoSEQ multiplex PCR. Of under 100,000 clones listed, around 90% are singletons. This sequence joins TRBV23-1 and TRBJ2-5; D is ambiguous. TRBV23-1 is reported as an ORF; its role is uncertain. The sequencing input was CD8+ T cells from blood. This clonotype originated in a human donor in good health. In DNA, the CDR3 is TGCGCCAGCAGTCAATCTGAAAGTAGAAAGGCGCAAGAGACCCAGTACTTC. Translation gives CASSQSESRKAQETQYF.